This T cell receptor beta chain was recorded in a study of molecular identifiers for immune sequencing clone quantification. Points on this clonotype: The antigen is undetermined. Germline is not matched at one junction end, which may reflect a read error.

Naive CD8 libraries were made from about 19,000 to 1,100,000 sorted cells, and they used 10%, 30% or 50% RNA. Each CDR3 protein is one row after TCRdb ran MiXCR on the PCR reads. Of 75,000 to 95,000 distinct CDR3 sequences listed, about 23% were seen once; the top ten hold roughly 0.8%. General study points: In CMV-specific effectors, clones above 20 copies held over 99% of molecules; naive, under 1%. Underestimated sizes of highly expanded clones could result from identical TCR molecules that share a barcode.

Material: naive CD8+ T cells from blood, with Jurkat cell RNA spiked in. Sample subset: FACS-sorted CD8+CD4-CCR7+CD45RA+ naive T cells. The sequence was collected from a human donor in good health. Some libraries in this study had Jurkat cell RNA spiked in.

In DNA, the CDR3 is TGTGCCGGCAGTGCTCCGAACACTGAAGCTTTCTTT. Its protein is CAGSAPNTEAFF. The rearrangement links TRBV7-9 to TRBJ1-1, with D unresolved. The CDR3 consists of 12 residues. CDR1 is SEHNR, CDR2 FQNEAQ, per germline (reference sequence).